Listed below are T cell receptor beta chains from one sample, sequenced in a study of beta chain features in type 1 diabetes. The table came from immunoSEQ multiplex PCR; TCRdb's copy has only in-frame clones and leaves some out. In the table there are nearly 350,000 clones, approximately 8% of which are singletons. The specimen sequenced was central memory CD4+ T cells from blood. All receptors derive from a woman under 30 in good health. Both conserved end residues are trimmed from each CDR3.

j_gene: TRBJ2-1
v_gene: TRBV27
CDR3aa: ASSLGRSSYNEQF

j_gene: TRBJ2-1
v_gene: TRBV10-3
CDR3aa: AISVSQGDNEQF

j_gene: TRBJ2-2
v_gene: TRBV7-3
CDR3aa: ASSPRTGAPGELF

j_gene: TRBJ2-7
v_gene: TRBV5-4
CDR3aa: ATMTGTSKDEQY

j_gene: TRBJ2-3
v_gene: TRBV4-3
CDR3aa: ASSQEVWTGKITQY

j_gene: TRBJ2-1
v_gene: TRBV27
CDR3aa: ASSSPGTGVGNEQF

j_gene: TRBJ2-5
v_gene: TRBV5-6
CDR3aa: ASSLVSGTGRFGETQY

j_gene: TRBJ2-5
v_gene: TRBV5-8
CDR3aa: ASSQEDGRRETQY

j_gene: TRBJ1-2
v_gene: TRBV4-3
CDR3aa: ASSPRTVSGGYT

j_gene: TRBJ1-4
v_gene: TRBV7-2
CDR3aa: ASTLFATNEKLF

j_gene: TRBJ2-1
v_gene: TRBV4-2
CDR3aa: ASSLATSGSGNEQF

j_gene: TRBJ2-2
v_gene: TRBV4-2
CDR3aa: ASSRPDRTNTGELF

j_gene: TRBJ2-5
v_gene: TRBV27
CDR3aa: ASSPFVQFGTGYRETQY

j_gene: TRBJ2-1
v_gene: TRBV4-2
CDR3aa: ASSQERTSGRNEQF

j_gene: TRBJ2-7
v_gene: TRBV28
CDR3aa: ATRGGYEQY

j_gene: TRBJ2-1
v_gene: TRBV7-9
CDR3aa: ASSPRGGSAYNEQF

j_gene: TRBJ2-1
v_gene: TRBV27
CDR3aa: ASRISGTSGRQF

j_gene: TRBJ2-7
v_gene: TRBV7-3
CDR3aa: ASSLTWQPGDSYEQY

j_gene: TRBJ2-3
v_gene: TRBV13
CDR3aa: ASSPTPGLAVSTDTQY

j_gene: TRBJ2-6
v_gene: TRBV21-1
CDR3aa: ASSKRLAPNSGANVLT

j_gene: TRBJ2-7
v_gene: TRBV6-6
CDR3aa: ASSLTGTGPYEQY

j_gene: TRBJ2-6
v_gene: TRBV27
CDR3aa: ASSAGTGYSGANVLT

j_gene: TRBJ1-1
v_gene: TRBV19
CDR3aa: ASSIRENLAGAF

j_gene: TRBJ2-3
v_gene: TRBV7-2
CDR3aa: ASSLLWSGLAVTADTQY

j_gene: TRBJ2-7
v_gene: TRBV6-5
CDR3aa: ASSYSGGGMYEQY

j_gene: TRBJ1-2
v_gene: TRBV2
CDR3aa: ASVASNYGYT

j_gene: TRBJ2-7
v_gene: TRBV9
CDR3aa: ASSAYEQPSYEQY

j_gene: TRBJ1-2
v_gene: TRBV10-3
CDR3aa: AISDADRLDGYT

j_gene: TRBJ2-6
v_gene: TRBV7-3
CDR3aa: ASSPRPLTSAGANVLT

j_gene: TRBJ2-1
v_gene: TRBV5-1
CDR3aa: ASSLRVDPNNEQF

j_gene: TRBJ2-3
v_gene: TRBV6-1
CDR3aa: ASSDGLAGVDTQY

j_gene: TRBJ2-5
v_gene: TRBV5-5
CDR3aa: ASSLERAQETQY

j_gene: TRBJ2-3
v_gene: TRBV5-1
CDR3aa: ASNPGLVSTDTQY

j_gene: TRBJ1-5
v_gene: TRBV4-2
CDR3aa: ASSQGANQPQH

j_gene: TRBJ2-7
v_gene: TRBV28
CDR3aa: ASSLSGATYYEQY

j_gene: TRBJ1-1
v_gene: TRBV14
CDR3aa: ASSTYKGARTEAF

j_gene: TRBJ2-7
v_gene: TRBV2
CDR3aa: ASHSDSSYEQY

j_gene: TRBJ1-4
v_gene: TRBV27
CDR3aa: ASARVSTNEKLF

j_gene: TRBJ2-3
v_gene: TRBV11-2
CDR3aa: ASTEGTSTDTQY

j_gene: TRBJ2-1
v_gene: TRBV7-9
CDR3aa: ASSFRRTSGYNEQF

j_gene: TRBJ2-1
v_gene: TRBV2
CDR3aa: ASRGIPGGSYNEQF

j_gene: TRBJ2-5
v_gene: TRBV29-1
CDR3aa: SVGTSGNNYAGGQETQY

j_gene: TRBJ1-1
v_gene: TRBV5-1
CDR3aa: ASSPSRAGGNTEAF

j_gene: TRBJ1-5
v_gene: TRBV6-5
CDR3aa: ASSYWTIDQPQH

j_gene: TRBJ2-1
v_gene: TRBV7-2
CDR3aa: ASSERRFNEQF

j_gene: TRBJ2-3
v_gene: TRBV10-2
CDR3aa: ASSLMQDTQY

j_gene: TRBJ1-5
v_gene: TRBV7-2
CDR3aa: ASSSGGGTNQPQH

j_gene: TRBJ2-5
v_gene: TRBV7-2
CDR3aa: ASSLRLAAGEGETQY

j_gene: TRBJ1-2
v_gene: TRBV19
CDR3aa: ASMSQNYGYT

j_gene: TRBJ1-1
v_gene: TRBV6-5
CDR3aa: ASRPLDKNTEAF

j_gene: TRBJ2-5
v_gene: TRBV28
CDR3aa: ASRIMGETQY

j_gene: TRBJ2-3
v_gene: TRBV5-4
CDR3aa: ASSSPGLANTQY

j_gene: TRBJ2-3
v_gene: TRBV29-1
CDR3aa: SARGGDTQY

j_gene: TRBJ1-5
v_gene: TRBV7-9
CDR3aa: ASSLVGNQPQH

j_gene: TRBJ1-1
v_gene: TRBV7-2
CDR3aa: ASSLLRNTEAF

j_gene: TRBJ2-1
v_gene: TRBV4-1
CDR3aa: ASSPPSNEQF

j_gene: TRBJ2-1
v_gene: TRBV6-5
CDR3aa: ASRKTDGYNEQF

j_gene: TRBJ1-5
v_gene: TRBV18
CDR3aa: ASSPDRVTQPQH

j_gene: TRBJ2-5
v_gene: TRBV5-4
CDR3aa: ASSPSGTVKETQY

j_gene: TRBJ2-1
v_gene: TRBV10-3
CDR3aa: AITRTLRDEQF